These T cell receptor beta chains were read from a single sample in a study of CD8+ T cells in alopecia areata. Here immunoSEQ multiplex PCR was the method, and the copy in TCRdb shows in-frame clones only, minus some. This sample has 90,000 to 120,000 clones; about 50% occur once, and the top ten carry 23%. The sample was NKG2D-low CD8+ T cells sorted from blood. All receptors derive from a human donor with alopecia areata. Each CDR3 is given with its conserved first and last residue.

TRBJ2-3	TRBV2	CASSEWLASSTDTQYF
TRBJ2-7	TRBV9	CASSVTAGLNYEQYF
TRBJ2-7	TRBV13	CASSASGSVDEQYF
TRBJ1-2	TRBV7-8	CASSLEEEIPNYGYTF
TRBJ2-7	TRBV4-1	CASSSPPGGNEQYF
TRBJ2-5	TRBV7-9	CASSGPGLPETQYF
TRBJ1-1	TRBV5-1	CASSLDANTEAFF
TRBJ2-1	TRBV29-1	CSAERADNEQFF
TRBJ2-1	TRBV13	CASSRETSGRRRFF
TRBJ2-1	TRBV19	CASSAKLAFNEEQFF
TRBJ2-2	TRBV9	CASSLGSTGELFF
TRBJ2-3	TRBV28	CASSSPSEDTDTQYF
TRBJ2-1	TRBV13	CASSLGLNEQFF
TRBJ2-5	TRBV7-9	CASRLAPQETQYF
TRBJ2-3	TRBV5-1	CASSSGPGTVLFGDTQYF
TRBJ1-2	TRBV4-1	CASSQDRGENGYTF
TRBJ1-2	TRBV19	CASSETVANGYTF
TRBJ2-7	TRBV14	CASSQETSGPSPYEQYF
TRBJ1-5	TRBV27	CASSLTGADSNQPQHF
TRBJ1-3	TRBV29-1	CSVWSTNGNTIYF
TRBJ2-7	TRBV6-6	CASSFTDGAYEQYF
TRBJ2-1	TRBV2	CAGSGHRGFNEQFF
TRBJ1-5	TRBV19	CASSIVSQPQHF
TRBJ1-1	TRBV2	CASSPHGTEAFF
TRBJ1-6	TRBV27	CASSFGSPGWSPLHF
TRBJ2-7	TRBV6-6	CASRGTSYEQYF
TRBJ1-1	TRBV25-1	CASKRGGATEAFF
TRBJ2-7	TRBV28	CATSGPYEQYF
TRBJ1-4	TRBV7-9	CASSGEIEKLFF
TRBJ2-3	TRBV23-1	CASSQALAATDTQYF
TRBJ2-7	TRBV27	CASSPLKSSYEQYF
TRBJ2-5	TRBV5-1	CASSLSGTEQQETQYF
TRBJ2-2	TRBV6-5	CASSYTSSWELFF
TRBJ2-7	TRBV27	CASSSYRDSYEQYF
TRBJ2-7	TRBV7-8	CASSLDSSYEQYF
TRBJ2-1	TRBV5-6	CASSLSAYEQFF
TRBJ1-4	TRBV27	CASSLFGTGGEKLFF
TRBJ2-3	TRBV5-4	CASSLGRGKTTDTQYF
TRBJ2-6	TRBV29-1	CSVEGGTGLFGANVLTF
TRBJ2-7	TRBV6-1	CASSATGLAAPEQYF
TRBJ2-1	TRBV6-5	CASSNGTFVEQFF
TRBJ2-7	TRBV7-8	CASSFRGSMGEQYF
TRBJ2-7	TRBV5-1	CASSLGLDVYEQYF
TRBJ2-3	TRBV9	CASSVGRSARTDTQYF
TRBJ2-7	TRBV27	CASTGQGNYEQYF
TRBJ2-1	TRBV27	CASGIIAGEQFF
TRBJ2-1	TRBV7-9	CASSDPGVRGYEQFF
TRBJ2-7	TRBV28	CASSLNRDRASYEQYF
TRBJ2-3	TRBV5-1	CASSFWADTQYF
TRBJ1-1	TRBV6-6	CASSSYRVNTEAFF
TRBJ2-7	TRBV30	CAWTRDRGFYEQYF
TRBJ2-7	TRBV29-1	CSVVGTGSYEQYF
TRBJ2-3	TRBV28	CASSFAGVPPTDTQYF
TRBJ2-4	TRBV28	CASSLPDSKNIQYF